The next 9 T cell receptor beta chains were all read from a single sample in a study of blood T cell repertoires in COVID-19 (dated by TCRdb to about 2020). To prepare the library, the immunoSEQ multiplex PCR assay was applied. TCRdb holds this immuneACCESS table with in-frame rearrangements only. Some clones are missing; in checked studies, unresolved V genes explain under half, and the rest has no known cause. For this sample the table gives 410,000 or so clones, of which approximately 89% were detected only once. Roughly 1.6% of the sample goes to the ten largest clones. Sequencing input: peripheral blood. All receptors derive from a woman aged 40 to 49 with COVID-19, enrolled during active disease.

J is TRBJ2-7 and V is TRBV29-1, with D tentatively TRBD2 (5 bases). V was cut by 1 base and J by 1 base, with 11 bases left in between. The CDR3 is made up of 14 amino acids. Per germline, CDR1 SQVTM and CDR2 ANQGSEA. The CDR3 sequence is CSVEAGGRSYEQYF. CDR3 nucleotides: TGCAGCGTTGAAGCAGGCGGGCGATCCTACGAGCAGTACTTC.

J is TRBJ1-6 and V is TRBV6-5, with D hard to call. This CDR3 is 15 amino acids long. CDR1 and CDR2 (germline): MNHEY, SVGAGI. V lost 0 bases, J lost 8 bases, and 11 bases lay in between. CDR3 sequence (DNA): TGTGCCAGCAGTTACTCGAGTCTACCTGATTCACCCCTCCACTTT. This encodes CASSYSSLPDSPLHF.

In this sample, this clone turned up once. The CDR3 bases are TGTGCCAGTGGACAGGGGAGCTCTGGAAACACCATATATTTT. Its protein product is CASGQGSSGNTIYF. The gene calls are TRBV9 and TRBJ1-3, with 9 positions matching TRBD1. This CDR3 region has 14 residues. Germline trimming cut 8 bases from V and 0 bases from J; bases unmatched to any gene: 3. Germline lookup yields CDR1 SGDLS and CDR2 YYNGEE.

V and J are TRBV3-1 (or the pseudogene TRBV3-2) and TRBJ1-6; D gene unclear. This CDR3 is 12 amino acids long. CDR1 and CDR2 (germline): LGHDT, YNNKEL (reference sequence). Trimming removed 7 bases from V and 10 bases from J, with 11 bases in between. CDR3 protein: CASKKGDSPLHF. The CDR3 DNA reads as TGTGCCAGCAAGAAGGGAGACTCACCCCTCCACTTT.

This clone was picked up one time. V usage is TRBV9 and J usage is TRBJ2-5; 8 bases fit TRBD2. The germline gives CDR1 SGDLS, CDR2 YYNGEE. This CDR3 contains 13 residues. Trimming at V came to 4 bases and at J to 5 bases, leaving 4 bases not matched to a gene. In DNA form, the CDR3 reads TGTGCCAGCAGCCCTAGCGGGTGGGAGACCCAGTACTTC. Translation: CASSPSGWETQYF.

The chain combines TRBV19 with TRBJ2-5; TRBD2 agrees at 9 bases. The V gene's germline CDR1 is LNHDA and CDR2 SQIVND (reference sequence). The V gene end was trimmed by 1 base and the J gene end by 1 base; junction bases not matched to a gene: 7. The CDR3 consists of 17 residues. The DNA of the CDR3 is TGTGCCAGTAGTATAGTTCCTAGCGGGACCCTCCAAGAGACCCAGTACTTC. It codes for CASSIVPSGTLQETQYF.

The genes are TRBV27 and TRBJ1-2, with D possibly being TRBD1 (6 bases). Germline CDR1 and CDR2: MNHEY and SMNVEV (reference sequence). Trimming pared 9 bases from V and 1 base from J, leaving 24 bases between. The CDR3 spans 17 residues. In DNA form, the CDR3 reads TGTGCCAGAGTGACCCCCTGGACAGTCGACTTTAACTATGGCTACACCTTC. Amino acids: CARVTPWTVDFNYGYTF.

V gene TRBV4-2 combines with J gene TRBJ2-7; D is undetermined. The CDR3 contains 12 residues. Germline V gives CDR1 LGHNA, CDR2 YNFKEQ. Deletions cut 2 bases from V and 2 bases from J, with 4 bases between. CDR3: CASSQPPYEQYF. CDR3 DNA sequence: TGTGCCAGCAGCCAACCTCCCTACGAGCAGTACTTC.

The gene calls are TRBV2 and TRBJ1-3; D ambiguous. The CDR3 runs 14 residues. V dropped 5 bases and J dropped 2 bases, with 10 bases sitting between them. Germline CDR1 SNHLY, CDR2 FYNNEI. The DNA of the CDR3 is TGTGCCAGCAGTCAAATTCGGGCTGGAAACACCATATATTTT. Residues: CASSQIRAGNTIYF.